Following are 29 T cell receptor beta chains from one sample sequenced in a study of T cell responses to AZD1222 COVID-19 vaccine. Profiling relied on immunoSEQ multiplex PCR, and the TCRdb table lists in-frame clones only, not all of them. The sample contains 130,000 to 150,000 clones, over 75% of which appear only once. Sequenced material: peripheral blood, taken on day 0 of AZD1222 vaccination. These receptors were collected from an adult in good health.

The chain is built from TRBV27 and TRBJ2-1; D call uncertain. The V gene lost 1 base and the J gene lost 5 bases, with 9 bases spanning the gap. Germline loops: CDR1 MNHEY, CDR2 SMNVEV (reference sequence). The CDR3 extends over 14 amino acids. The CDR3 here is CASSLYEAHNEQFF. The DNA for the CDR3 is TGTGCCAGCAGTTTATACGAAGCGCACAATGAGCAGTTCTTC.

The V call is TRBV3-1 (or the pseudogene TRBV3-2), the J call TRBJ2-2; 9 positions match TRBD1. V lost 4 bases, J lost 0 bases, and 6 bases stayed unmatched. The CDR3 is made up of 17 amino acids. Looked up from germline, CDR1 is LGHDT and CDR2 is YNNKEL (reference sequence). The CDR3 region is CASSRDRVRANTGELFF. For the CDR3, the DNA is TGTGCCAGCAGCCGGGACAGGGTGAGGGCGAACACCGGGGAGCTGTTTTTT.

The V gene is TRBV19, the J gene TRBJ2-5; possibly TRBD2 for D (6 bases). The V gene's germline CDR1 is LNHDA and CDR2 SQIVND (reference sequence). CDR3 length: 13 residues. Trimming removed 3 bases at V and 4 bases at J, with 9 bases between. The CDR3 spells CASSIQGGETQYF. The CDR3 coding sequence is TGTGCCAGTAGTATTCAGGGAGGAGAGACCCAGTACTTC.

The chain employs TRBV7-3 and TRBJ1-6; 12 nucleotides agree with TRBD1. The trim removed 1 base at V and 10 bases at J, leaving 5 bases unmatched. The CDR3 totals 16 residues. CDR1 is SGHTA, CDR2 FQGTGA, per germline. The CDR3 nucleotides are TGTGCCAGCAGCTTAATGAGTGGGACAGGGGGCTCACCCCTCCACTTT. Protein: CASSLMSGTGGSPLHF.

The J gene is TRBJ2-1, the V gene TRBV30; 14 nucleotides match TRBD2. Germline values: CDR1 GTSNPN, CDR2 SVGIG (reference sequence). CDR3 length: 17 amino acids. V was pared by 6 bases and J by 2 bases, with 9 bases of the junction left unmatched. This CDR3 is CACSGLAGERTYNEQFF. The CDR3 DNA reads TGTGCCTGTTCGGGACTAGCGGGAGAGAGGACCTACAATGAGCAGTTCTTC.

The rearrangement links TRBV4-1 to TRBJ2-3; D uncertain. The CDR3 sequence is 17 residues long. The germline V gene has CDR1 MGHRA and CDR2 YSYEKL. The V and J ends lost 0 bases and 0 bases respectively, with 13 bases between them. The CDR3 nucleotides read TGCGCCAGCAGCCAAGACCATAGCCGTTGGAGCACAGATACGCAGTATTTT. It yields the protein CASSQDHSRWSTDTQYF.

V and J are TRBV6-6 and TRBJ1-2; 7 nucleotides match TRBD1. Germline assignment: CDR1 MNHNY and CDR2 SVGAGI (reference sequence). Trimming cost V 7 bases and J 3 bases; bases outside gene matches: 11. The CDR3 runs to 15 residues. The DNA for the CDR3 is TGTGCCAGCAACCCGAACGGGGACAGCTACTATGGCTACACCTTC. Translated, it gives CASNPNGDSYYGYTF.

This rearrangement joins TRBV12-3 or TRBV12-4 to TRBJ1-2; D not certain. Trimming took off 8 bases at V and 2 bases at J, with 12 bases between the two ends. This CDR3 has 13 residues. The CDR3 here is CASSPSWNYGYTF. The DNA of the CDR3 is TGTGCCAGCTCCCCCTCGTGGAACTATGGCTACACCTTC.

The chain links TRBV4-2 to TRBJ2-1; TRBD2 is a possible D gene (6 bases). Germline V gene lookup returns CDR1 LGHNA and CDR2 YNFKEQ. Trimming cost V 0 bases and J 6 bases, with 12 bases left between them. The CDR3 contains 15 residues. The CDR3 sequence: CASSQDGSSVNEQFF. The CDR3 region has the DNA TGTGCCAGCAGCCAAGATGGATCTAGCGTCAATGAGCAGTTCTTC.

This chain uses TRBV6-5 with TRBJ1-2, with D unclear. V lost 7 bases and J 0 bases, leaving 12 bases between the germline ends. CDR3 length equals 14 residues. Germline lookup yields CDR1 MNHEY and CDR2 SVGAGI. The CDR3 nucleotides read TGTGCCAGCACCCTTGCTCCCACTAACTATGGCTACACCTTC. This encodes CASTLAPTNYGYTF.

The chain uses TRBV5-5 and TRBJ2-7; 8 bases line up with TRBD1. The length of the CDR3 is 15 residues. V lost 4 bases to trimming and J lost 4 bases; unmatched junction nucleotides: 10. The germline V gene has CDR1 SGHKS and CDR2 YYEKEE (reference sequence). In nucleotides, the CDR3 is TGTGCCAGCAGCCTCCCCGGGACAGGCGCGTACGAGCAGTACTTC. This codes for CASSLPGTGAYEQYF. Complete variable domain (other parts from reference TRBV5-5 and TRBJ2-7): DAGVTQSPTHLIKTRGQQVTLRCSPISGHKSVSWYQQVLGQGPQFIFQYYEKEERGRGNFPDRFSARQFPNYSSELNVNALLLGDSALYLCASSLPGTGAYEQYFGPGTRLTVT.

J is TRBJ2-7 and V is TRBV18; TRBD2 agrees at 13 bases. The CDR3 has 15 amino acids. V lost 3 bases to trimming and J lost 4 bases; unmatched junction nucleotides: 3. The germline V gene encodes CDR1 KGHSH and CDR2 LQKENI. In DNA, the CDR3 is TGTGCCAGCTCACCTAGGACTAGCGGGGGATACGAGCAGTACTTC. Translated: CASSPRTSGGYEQYF.

The chain couples TRBV6-5 to TRBJ1-6, with TRBD1 matching 7 bases. Germline V lookup: CDR1 MNHEY, CDR2 SVGAGI. This CDR3 region has 14 residues. The V segment lost 6 bases and the J segment 13 bases; nucleotides outside the gene matches: 12. This chain's CDR3 is CASRLDRVFGPLHF. The CDR3, as DNA: TGTGCCAGCAGACTAGACAGGGTATTCGGCCCCCTCCACTTT.

This clone was seen just once. This sequence joins TRBV18 and TRBJ1-1, with 7 bases fitting TRBD1. The CDR3 totals 14 residues. Germline CDR1 is KGHSH and CDR2 is LQKENI. V gave up 4 bases and J gave up 4 bases; unmatched junction bases: 6. DNA of the CDR3: TGTGCCAGCTCACATGTCAGGGGGACCACTGAAGCTTTCTTT. It yields the protein CASSHVRGTTEAFF.

The chain employs TRBV2 and TRBJ1-5, with 8 nucleotides matching TRBD1. CDR3 length: 15 amino acids. The germline V gene has CDR1 SNHLY and CDR2 FYNNEI. With V trimmed by 6 bases and J by 7 bases, 11 bases remained unmatched. The CDR3 sequence: CASRARQGPRQPQHF. In DNA form, the CDR3 reads TGTGCCAGCAGGGCTCGACAGGGGCCCAGGCAGCCCCAGCATTTT.

As for this clone: The identical CDR3 is also encoded by other nucleotide sequences in the sample. This chain joins TRBV5-1 and TRBJ2-5; possibly TRBD2 for D (7 bases). Looked up from germline, CDR1 is SGHRS and CDR2 is YFSETQ. V lost 4 bases and J 4 bases, leaving 20 bases between the germline ends. The CDR3 sequence is 16 residues long. The CDR3 reads CASSETGEGVGETQYF. For the CDR3, the DNA is TGCGCCAGCAGCGAAACCGGGGAGGGGGTTGGAGAGACCCAGTACTTC.

V and J are TRBV19 and TRBJ1-5, with D perhaps matching TRBD1 (5 bases). The V end lost 3 bases, the J end lost 4 bases, and 10 bases lay between the germline ends. From germline, CDR1 is LNHDA and CDR2 SQIVND (reference sequence). CDR3 length: 14 amino acids. This CDR3 is CASSIRDLNQPQHF. The CDR3 nucleotides are TGTGCCAGTAGTATTCGGGACCTAAATCAGCCCCAGCATTTT. Looking up the rest from reference TRBV19 and TRBJ1-5 gives the full variable domain: DGGITQSPKYLFRKEGQNVTLSCEQNLNHDAMYWYRQDPGQGLRLIYYSQIVNDFQKGDIAEGYSVSREKKESFPLTVTSAQKNPTAFYLCASSIRDLNQPQHFGDGTRLSIL.

The rearrangement joins TRBV11-2 to TRBJ1-3; unclear D gene. CDR3 length: 14 residues. V was pared by 5 bases and J by 1 base, with 9 bases between. From germline, CDR1 is SGHAT and CDR2 FQNNGV. CDR3: CASSVSLSGNTIYF. The DNA for the CDR3 is TGTGCCAGCAGCGTAAGTCTGTCTGGAAACACCATATATTTT.

The chain joins TRBV30 to TRBJ2-3; D ambiguous. Germline CDR1 GTSNPN, CDR2 SVGIG (reference sequence). The CDR3 runs 15 residues. V lost 2 bases and J 6 bases, leaving 18 bases between the germline ends. CDR3 protein: CAWSFGGRYGDTQYF. CDR3 nucleotide sequence: TGTGCCTGGAGTTTCGGCGGCCGGTATGGGGATACGCAGTATTTT.

J is TRBJ1-6 and V is TRBV7-9, with no clear D. V lost 5 bases and J lost 0, with 14 bases in between. Germline V lookup: CDR1 SEHNR, CDR2 FQNEAQ (reference sequence). The length of the CDR3 is 17 residues. Here the CDR3 reads CASSPREGVSYNSPLHF. The CDR3 bases are TGTGCCAGCAGCCCGCGGGAAGGCGTCTCCTATAATTCACCCCTCCACTTT.

In its sample, this clone was seen once. The chain uses TRBV9 and TRBJ1-4; a weak D match, TRBD1 (5 bases). This CDR3 is built from 16 residues. V shed 4 bases and J shed 5 bases, with 18 bases lying between them. CDR1 is SGDLS, CDR2 YYNGEE, per germline. As DNA, the CDR3 is TGTGCCAGCAGCCCTTCCGGGGGAGGACTGAATGAAAAACTGTTTTTT. Translating gives CASSPSGGGLNEKLFF.

The chain links TRBV11-2 to TRBJ2-6, with 7 bases aligning to TRBD2. V lost 2 bases to trimming and J lost 2 bases; unmatched junction nucleotides: 6. The germline gives CDR1 SGHAT, CDR2 FQNNGV. There are 17 residues in the CDR3. The DNA of the CDR3 is TGTGCCAGCAGCTTATTTATGGGAGGGACTGGGGCCAACGTCCTGACTTTC. As protein: CASSLFMGGTGANVLTF.

Notes on this clone: The sample holds other DNA sequences that translate to the same CDR3. V gene TRBV5-1 combines with J gene TRBJ2-3; tentative D call: TRBD1 (5 bases). Germline lookup yields CDR1 SGHRS and CDR2 YFSETQ. V was cut by 0 bases and J by 2 bases, with 10 bases left in between. This CDR3 is built from 15 residues. CDR3 sequence (DNA): TGCGCCAGCAGCTTGGCAGGGCTAAACACAGATACGCAGTATTTT. Encoded protein: CASSLAGLNTDTQYF.

The chain employs TRBV30 and TRBJ1-3, with 7 bases lining up with TRBD1. The CDR3 covers 14 residues. V lost 2 bases, J lost 4 bases, and 5 bases stayed unmatched. Germline CDR1 reads GTSNPN; CDR2 reads SVGIG (reference sequence). The CDR3 nucleotides read TGTGCCTGGAGTAAGGGGGCAGGAGGAAACACCATATATTTT. Protein: CAWSKGAGGNTIYF.

The chain employs TRBV18 and TRBJ2-1, with TRBD2 identical over 8 bases. Trimming removed 0 bases from V and 7 bases from J; junction bases left unmatched: 5. The CDR3 runs to 15 residues. CDR1 and CDR2 (germline): KGHSH, LQKENI. DNA for the CDR3: TGTGCCAGCTCACCACCAGCGGGAGATTGGAATGAGCAGTTCTTC. It encodes CASSPPAGDWNEQFF.

The genes are TRBV19 and TRBJ2-4; TRBD1 matches 8 bases. This CDR3 spans 15 amino acids. J lost 7 bases, V lost 2 bases, and 7 bases had no gene match. Germline V CDR1 and CDR2: LNHDA, SQIVND (reference sequence). Here the CDR3 reads CASSITAGGKNIQYF. CDR3 coding DNA: TGTGCCAGTAGTATAACGGCAGGGGGCAAGAACATTCAGTACTTC.

This sequence joins TRBV2 and TRBJ1-2; tentatively, D is TRBD1 (6 bases). Germline V CDR1 and CDR2: SNHLY, FYNNEI. Trimming took off 2 bases at V and 2 bases at J, with 15 bases between the two ends. The CDR3 consists of 16 residues. DNA of the CDR3: TGTGCCAGCAGTGAACTCCTACAGGGACGCAACTATGGCTACACCTTC. Encoded protein: CASSELLQGRNYGYTF. Full variable domain (rest looked up from reference TRBV2 and TRBJ1-2): EPEVTQTPSHQVTQMGQEVILRCVPISNHLYFYWYRQILGQKVEFLVSFYNNEISEKSEIFDDQFSVERPDGSNFTLKIRSTKLEDSAMYFCASSELLQGRNYGYTFGSGTRLTVV.

The CDR3 loop is CASSQRNHEQYF. The CDR3 DNA follows: TGTGCCAGCAGCCAAAGAAACCACGAGCAGTACTTC. The gene calls are TRBV14 and TRBJ2-7; no reliable D call. V was pared by 2 bases and J by 5 bases, with 7 bases between. The length of the CDR3 is 12 residues. CDR1 is SGHDN, CDR2 FVKESK, per germline.

This chain links TRBV6-2 or TRBV6-3 with TRBJ1-1, with a possible D match to TRBD1 (5 bases). This CDR3 region has 15 residues. Germline CDR1 is MNHEY and CDR2 is SVGEGT. The V end was cut by 0 bases, the J end by 7 bases, with 15 bases between. CDR3 coding DNA: TGTGCCAGCAGTTACTCGGACGGAAGGGGCCGTGAAGCTTTCTTT. This translates into CASSYSDGRGREAFF.